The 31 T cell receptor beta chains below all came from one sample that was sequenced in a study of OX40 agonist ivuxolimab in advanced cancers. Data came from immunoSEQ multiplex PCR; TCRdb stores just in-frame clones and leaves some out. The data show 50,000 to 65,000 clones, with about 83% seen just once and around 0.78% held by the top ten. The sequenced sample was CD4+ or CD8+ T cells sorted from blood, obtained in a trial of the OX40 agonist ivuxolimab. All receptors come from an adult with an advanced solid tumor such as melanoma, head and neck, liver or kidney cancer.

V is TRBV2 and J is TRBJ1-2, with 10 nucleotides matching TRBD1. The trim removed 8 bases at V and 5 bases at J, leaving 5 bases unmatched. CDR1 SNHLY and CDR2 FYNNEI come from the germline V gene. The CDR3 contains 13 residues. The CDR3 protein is CASQGQGKYGYTF. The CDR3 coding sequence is TGTGCCAGCCAGGGACAGGGGAAGTATGGCTACACCTTC.

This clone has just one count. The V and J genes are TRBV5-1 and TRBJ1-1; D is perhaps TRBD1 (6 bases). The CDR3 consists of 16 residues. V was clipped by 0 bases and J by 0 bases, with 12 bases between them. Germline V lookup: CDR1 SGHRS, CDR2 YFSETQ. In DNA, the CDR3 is TGCGCCAGCAGCTTGGCCGAGGGGGAGATGAACACTGAAGCTTTCTTT. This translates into CASSLAEGEMNTEAFF.

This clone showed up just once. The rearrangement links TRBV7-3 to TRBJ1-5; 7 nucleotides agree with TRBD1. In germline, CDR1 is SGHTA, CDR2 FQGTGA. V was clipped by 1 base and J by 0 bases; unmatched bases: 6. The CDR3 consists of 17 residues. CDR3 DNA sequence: TGTGCCAGCAGCTTAAGGCAGGGGGGTTATAGCAATCAGCCCCAGCATTTT. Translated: CASSLRQGGYSNQPQHF. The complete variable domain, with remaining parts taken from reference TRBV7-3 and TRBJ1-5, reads GAGVSQTPSNKVTEKGKYVELRCDPISGHTALYWYRQSLGQGPEFLIYFQGTGAADDSGLPNDRFFAVRPEGSVSTLKIQRTERGDSAVYLCASSLRQGGYSNQPQHFGDGTRLSIL.

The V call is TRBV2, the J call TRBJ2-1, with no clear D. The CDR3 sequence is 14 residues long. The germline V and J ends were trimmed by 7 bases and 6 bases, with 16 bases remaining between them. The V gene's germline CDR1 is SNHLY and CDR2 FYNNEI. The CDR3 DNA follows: TGTGCCAGCATCTCCGGGCAACTCGGCAATGAGCAGTTCTTC. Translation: CASISGQLGNEQFF.

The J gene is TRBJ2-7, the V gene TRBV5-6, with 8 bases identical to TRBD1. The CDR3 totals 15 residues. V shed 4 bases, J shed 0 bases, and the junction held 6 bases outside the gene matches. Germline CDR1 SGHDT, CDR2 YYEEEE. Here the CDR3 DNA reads TGTGCCAGCAGCCCTAGACAGGGGAGCTCCTACGAGCAGTACTTC. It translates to CASSPRQGSSYEQYF.

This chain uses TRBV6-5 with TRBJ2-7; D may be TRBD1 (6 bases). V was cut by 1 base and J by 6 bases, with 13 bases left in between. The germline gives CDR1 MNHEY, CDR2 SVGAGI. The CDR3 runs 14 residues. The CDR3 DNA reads TGTGCCAGCAGTTACTGGGCAGGGGTCGGCGAGCAGTACTTC. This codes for CASSYWAGVGEQYF.

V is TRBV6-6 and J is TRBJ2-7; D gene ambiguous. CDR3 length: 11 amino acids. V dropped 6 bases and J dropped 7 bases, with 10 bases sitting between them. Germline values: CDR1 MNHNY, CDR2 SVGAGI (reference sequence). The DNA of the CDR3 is TGTGCCAGCAGCTCCCTGAGAGAGCAGTACTTC. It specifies CASSSLREQYF.

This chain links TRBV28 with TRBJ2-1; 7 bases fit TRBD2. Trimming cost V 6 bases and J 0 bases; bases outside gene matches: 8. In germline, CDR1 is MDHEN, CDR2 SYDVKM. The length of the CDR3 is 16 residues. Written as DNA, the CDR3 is TGTGCCAGCAGCCGCCGCGGGGGTGTCTCCTACAATGAGCAGTTCTTC. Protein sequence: CASSRRGGVSYNEQFF.

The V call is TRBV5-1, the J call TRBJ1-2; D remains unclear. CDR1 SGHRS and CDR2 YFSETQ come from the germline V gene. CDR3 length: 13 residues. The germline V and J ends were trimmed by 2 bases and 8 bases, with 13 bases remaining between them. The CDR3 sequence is CASSLSPTGGYTF. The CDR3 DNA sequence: TGCGCCAGCAGCTTATCCCCAACTGGAGGCTACACCTTC.

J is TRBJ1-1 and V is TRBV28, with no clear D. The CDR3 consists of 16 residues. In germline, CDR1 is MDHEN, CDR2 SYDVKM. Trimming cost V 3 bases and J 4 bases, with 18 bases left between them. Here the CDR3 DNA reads TGTGCCAGCAGTTTGAAGGGAGCCGGCCGATCCACTGAAGCTTTCTTT. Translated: CASSLKGAGRSTEAFF.

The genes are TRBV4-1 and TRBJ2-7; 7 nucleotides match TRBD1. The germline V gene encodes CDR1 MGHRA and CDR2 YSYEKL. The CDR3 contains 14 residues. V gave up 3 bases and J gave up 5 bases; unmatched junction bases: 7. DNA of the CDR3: TGCGCCAGCAGCCACCCGGACAGGCCTAACGAGCAGTACTTC. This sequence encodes CASSHPDRPNEQYF.

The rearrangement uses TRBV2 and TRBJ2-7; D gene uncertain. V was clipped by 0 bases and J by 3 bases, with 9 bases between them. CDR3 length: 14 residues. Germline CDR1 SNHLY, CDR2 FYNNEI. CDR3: CASSEALQVYEQYF. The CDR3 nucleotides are TGTGCCAGCAGTGAAGCGCTTCAAGTCTACGAGCAGTACTTC.

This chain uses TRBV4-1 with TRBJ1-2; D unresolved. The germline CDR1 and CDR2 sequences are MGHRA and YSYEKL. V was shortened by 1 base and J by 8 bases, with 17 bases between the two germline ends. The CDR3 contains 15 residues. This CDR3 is CASSQASGPLGGYTF. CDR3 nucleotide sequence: TGCGCCAGCAGCCAAGCTTCCGGTCCCCTGGGCGGCTACACCTTC.

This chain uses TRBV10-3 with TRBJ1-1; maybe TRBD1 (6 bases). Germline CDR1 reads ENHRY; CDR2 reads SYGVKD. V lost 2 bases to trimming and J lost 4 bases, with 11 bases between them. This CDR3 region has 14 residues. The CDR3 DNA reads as TGTGCCATCAGTGAGCGACAGGATTTCACTGAAGCTTTCTTT. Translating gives CAISERQDFTEAFF.

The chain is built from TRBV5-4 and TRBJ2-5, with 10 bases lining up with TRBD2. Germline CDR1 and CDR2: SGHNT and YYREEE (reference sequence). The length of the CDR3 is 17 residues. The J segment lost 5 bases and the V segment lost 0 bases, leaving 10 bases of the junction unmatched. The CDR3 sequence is CASSLDSGGAITETQYF. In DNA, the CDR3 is TGTGCCAGCAGCTTGGACAGCGGGGGGGCGATTACGGAGACCCAGTACTTC.

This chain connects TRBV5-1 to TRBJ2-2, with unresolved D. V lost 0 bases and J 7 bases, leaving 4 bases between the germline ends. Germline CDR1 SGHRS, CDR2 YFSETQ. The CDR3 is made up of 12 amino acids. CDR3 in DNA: TGCGCCAGCAGCTTGGTTGTCGGGGAGCTGTTTTTT. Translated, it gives CASSLVVGELFF.

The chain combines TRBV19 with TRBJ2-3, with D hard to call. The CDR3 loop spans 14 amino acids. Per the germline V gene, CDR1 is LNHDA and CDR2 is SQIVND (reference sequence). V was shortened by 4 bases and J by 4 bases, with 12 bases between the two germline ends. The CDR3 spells CASSRLIQSDTQYF. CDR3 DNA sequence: TGTGCCAGTAGTAGATTGATACAATCAGATACGCAGTATTTT.

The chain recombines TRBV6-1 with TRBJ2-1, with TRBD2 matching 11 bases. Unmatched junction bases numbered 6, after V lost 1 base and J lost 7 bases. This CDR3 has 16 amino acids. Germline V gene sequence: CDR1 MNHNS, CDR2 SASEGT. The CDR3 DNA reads TGTGCCAGCAGTGAAGGACTAGCGGGACCCAAGAATGAGCAGTTCTTC. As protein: CASSEGLAGPKNEQFF.

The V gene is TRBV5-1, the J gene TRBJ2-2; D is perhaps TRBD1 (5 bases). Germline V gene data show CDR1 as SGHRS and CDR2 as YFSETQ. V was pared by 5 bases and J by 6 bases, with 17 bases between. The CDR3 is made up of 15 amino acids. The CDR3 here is CASRLGRVSPGELFF. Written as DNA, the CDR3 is TGCGCCAGCAGGCTGGGCAGGGTTTCCCCCGGGGAGCTGTTTTTT.

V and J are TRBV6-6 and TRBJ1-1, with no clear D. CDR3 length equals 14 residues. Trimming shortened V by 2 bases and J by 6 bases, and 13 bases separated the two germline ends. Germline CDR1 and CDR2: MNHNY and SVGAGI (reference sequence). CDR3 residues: CASSYPALGAEAFF. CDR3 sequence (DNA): TGTGCCAGCAGTTACCCCGCGCTCGGCGCTGAAGCTTTCTTT.

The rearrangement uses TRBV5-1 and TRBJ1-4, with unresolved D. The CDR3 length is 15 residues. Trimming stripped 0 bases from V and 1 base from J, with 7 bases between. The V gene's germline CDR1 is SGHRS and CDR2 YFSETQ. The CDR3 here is CASSLAGVTNEKLFF. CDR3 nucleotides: TGCGCCAGCAGCTTGGCAGGAGTAACTAATGAAAAACTGTTTTTT.

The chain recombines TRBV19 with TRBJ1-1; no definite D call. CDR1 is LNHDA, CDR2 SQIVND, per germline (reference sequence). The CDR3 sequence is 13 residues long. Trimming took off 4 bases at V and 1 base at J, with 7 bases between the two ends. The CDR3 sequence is CASSKAWNTEAFF. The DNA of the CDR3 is TGTGCCAGTAGTAAAGCATGGAACACTGAAGCTTTCTTT.

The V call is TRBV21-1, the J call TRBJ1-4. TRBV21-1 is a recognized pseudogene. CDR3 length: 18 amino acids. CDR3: CASSKAPGTGRTNEKLFF. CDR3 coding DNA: TGTGCCAGCAGCAAAGCCCCCGGGACGGGTAGAACTAATGAAAAACTGTTTTTT.

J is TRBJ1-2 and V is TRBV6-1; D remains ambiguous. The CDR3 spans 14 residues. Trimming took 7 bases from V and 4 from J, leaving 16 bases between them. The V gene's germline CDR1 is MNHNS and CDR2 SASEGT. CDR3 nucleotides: TGTGCCAGCACCCACGGTGGAGTGGCCTATGGCTACACCTTC. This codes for CASTHGGVAYGYTF.

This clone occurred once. DNA of the CDR3: TGCGCCAGCAGCTTGGGAGCGGGGCTCTCCTACGAGCAGTACTTC. Its protein product is CASSLGAGLSYEQYF. The chain is built from TRBV5-1 and TRBJ2-7; the match to TRBD2 covers 7 bases. The germline V gene has CDR1 SGHRS and CDR2 YFSETQ. The trim removed 0 bases at V and 0 bases at J, leaving 3 bases unmatched. This CDR3 contains 15 residues.

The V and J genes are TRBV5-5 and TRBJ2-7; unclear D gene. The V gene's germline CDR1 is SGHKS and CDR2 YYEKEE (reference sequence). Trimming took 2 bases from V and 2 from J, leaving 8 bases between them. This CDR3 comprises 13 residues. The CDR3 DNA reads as TGTGCCAGCAGCTTTGGGGTGCCCTACGAGCAGTACTTC. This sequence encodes CASSFGVPYEQYF.

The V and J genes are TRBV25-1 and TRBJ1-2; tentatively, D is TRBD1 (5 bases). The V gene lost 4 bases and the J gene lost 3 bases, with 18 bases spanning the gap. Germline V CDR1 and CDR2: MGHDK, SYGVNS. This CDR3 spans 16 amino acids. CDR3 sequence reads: CASSGPGQGAYYGYTF. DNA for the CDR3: TGTGCCAGCAGTGGACCTGGACAAGGGGCATACTATGGCTACACCTTC.

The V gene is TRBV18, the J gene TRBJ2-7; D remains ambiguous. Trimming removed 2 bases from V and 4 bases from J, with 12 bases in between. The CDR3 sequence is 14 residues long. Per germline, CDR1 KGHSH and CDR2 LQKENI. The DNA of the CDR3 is TGTGCCAGCTCACCAAGGCCCTCCATTTACGAGCAGTACTTC. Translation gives CASSPRPSIYEQYF.

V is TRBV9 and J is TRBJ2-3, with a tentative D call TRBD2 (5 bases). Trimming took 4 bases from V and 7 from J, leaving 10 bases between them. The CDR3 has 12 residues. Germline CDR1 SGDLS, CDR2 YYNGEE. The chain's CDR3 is CASSSNGNTQYF. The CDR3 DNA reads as TGTGCCAGCAGCTCCAACGGGAATACGCAGTATTTT.

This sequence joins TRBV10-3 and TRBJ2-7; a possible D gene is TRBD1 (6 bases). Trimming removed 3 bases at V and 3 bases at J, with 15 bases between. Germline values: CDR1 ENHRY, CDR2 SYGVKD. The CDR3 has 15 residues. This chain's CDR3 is CAISDLRGPIYEQYF. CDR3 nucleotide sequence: TGTGCCATCAGTGACCTCAGGGGCCCGATCTACGAGCAGTACTTC.

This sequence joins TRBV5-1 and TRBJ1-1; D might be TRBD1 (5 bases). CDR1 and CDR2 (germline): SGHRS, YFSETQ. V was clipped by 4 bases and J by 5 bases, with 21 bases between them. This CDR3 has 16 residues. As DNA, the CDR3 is TGCGCCAGCAGCGGGAACACGGGACTCTCCTCGACTGAAGCTTTCTTT. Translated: CASSGNTGLSSTEAFF.